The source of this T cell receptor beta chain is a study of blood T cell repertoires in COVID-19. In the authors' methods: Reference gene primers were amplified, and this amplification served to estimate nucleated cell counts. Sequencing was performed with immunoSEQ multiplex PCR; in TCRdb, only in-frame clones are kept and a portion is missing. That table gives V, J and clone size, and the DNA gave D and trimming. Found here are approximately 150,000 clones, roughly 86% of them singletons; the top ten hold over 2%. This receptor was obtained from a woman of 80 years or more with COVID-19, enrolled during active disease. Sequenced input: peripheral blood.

The CDR3 sequence: CASSPDRGPGTEAFF. In DNA form, the CDR3 reads TGTGCCAGCAGCCCGGACAGGGGGCCGGGTACTGAAGCTTTCTTT. The chain couples TRBV7-9 to TRBJ1-1, with TRBD1 matching over 11 bases. CDR3 length equals 15 residues. The V gene end was trimmed by 5 bases and the J gene end by 5 bases; junction bases not matched to a gene: 7. In germline, CDR1 is SEHNR, CDR2 FQNEAQ (reference sequence).